The 7 T cell receptor beta chains in this list originate from one sample, sequenced in a study of T cells in Graves' hyperthyroidism and ophthalmopathy. TCR beta CDR3 regions were amplified from RNA. HTBI primers were the set used in a first-round RT-PCR of the TCR CDR3. TCRdb re-called the multiplex PCR reads with MiXCR, one entry per CDR3 protein. The sample carries around 800,000 distinct CDR3 sequences, 35% to 45% recorded once. Sequenced sample: blood. Every receptor here comes from a man aged 18 to 30 with Graves' hyperthyroidism.

With regard to this clonotype: One base away lies a much larger clone, so this may be a sequencing read error. The chain couples TRBV19 to TRBJ1-2; D not resolved. The CDR3 covers 11 residues. Germline-derived CDR1 and CDR2 are LNHDA and SQIVND (reference sequence). This CDR3 reads CASSTNYSYTF. CDR3 nucleotides: TGTGCCAGTAGTACGAACTATAGCTACACCTTC.

The chain links TRBV12-3 or TRBV12-4 to TRBJ2-7, with 8 bases aligning to TRBD1. This CDR3 has 12 amino acids. V lost 5 bases and J lost 6; bases outside the gene matches: 3. The CDR3 is CASSQGAGEQYF. The CDR3 region has the DNA TGTGCCAGCAGTCAGGGGGCCGGCGAGCAGTACTTC.

This clonotype was seen repeatedly, ten times or more. V is TRBV29-1 and J is TRBJ1-1; D remains unclear. V dropped 7 bases and J dropped 1 base, with 13 bases sitting between them. Germline loops: CDR1 SQVTM, CDR2 ANQGSEA. This CDR3 comprises 13 residues. CDR3 sequence: CSGRSNANTEAFF. In DNA, the CDR3 is TGCAGCGGTAGGTCGAATGCGAACACTGAAGCTTTCTTT.

The chain carries TRBV5-1 and TRBJ1-4; D is possibly TRBD1 (5 bases). This CDR3 has 15 amino acids. The germline V gene encodes CDR1 SGHRS and CDR2 YFSETQ. V dropped 4 bases and J dropped 3 bases, with 13 bases sitting between them. In nucleotides, the CDR3 is TGCGCCAGCAGCCTCCGGGACGGGGCTAATGAAAAACTGTTTTTT. It yields the protein CASSLRDGANEKLFF.

Turning to this clonotype: At one boundary the junction diverges from the germline segment, which might be a read error. The rearrangement uses TRBV10-3 and TRBJ2-5; unclear D gene. The CDR3 has 15 amino acids. The germline gives CDR1 ENHRY, CDR2 SYGVKD. CDR3 amino acids: CASSYRLNSQETQYF. CDR3 in DNA: TGTGCCAGCAGTTATCGCCTAAACAGCCAAGAGACCCAGTACTTC.

At least ten counts were recorded for this clonotype. The V and J genes are TRBV7-6 and TRBJ1-3; D remains ambiguous. The V end was cut by 2 bases, the J end by 0 bases, with 5 bases between. Germline V gene sequence: CDR1 SGHVS, CDR2 FNYEAQ. This CDR3 region has 14 residues. The CDR3 nucleotides read TGTGCCAGCAGCTTACAGACCTCTGGAAACACCATATATTTT. Translated, it gives CASSLQTSGNTIYF.

The chain couples TRBV5-4 to TRBJ1-1; D gene uncertain. CDR3 length equals 15 residues. Germline V gene sequence: CDR1 SGHNT, CDR2 YYREEE (reference sequence). Between the trimmed V and J ends, which lost 0 bases and 8 bases, there was a span of 17 bases. The CDR3 sequence is CASSLAANGPWEAFF. In nucleotides, the CDR3 is TGTGCCAGCAGCTTGGCCGCCAACGGTCCCTGGGAAGCTTTCTTT.